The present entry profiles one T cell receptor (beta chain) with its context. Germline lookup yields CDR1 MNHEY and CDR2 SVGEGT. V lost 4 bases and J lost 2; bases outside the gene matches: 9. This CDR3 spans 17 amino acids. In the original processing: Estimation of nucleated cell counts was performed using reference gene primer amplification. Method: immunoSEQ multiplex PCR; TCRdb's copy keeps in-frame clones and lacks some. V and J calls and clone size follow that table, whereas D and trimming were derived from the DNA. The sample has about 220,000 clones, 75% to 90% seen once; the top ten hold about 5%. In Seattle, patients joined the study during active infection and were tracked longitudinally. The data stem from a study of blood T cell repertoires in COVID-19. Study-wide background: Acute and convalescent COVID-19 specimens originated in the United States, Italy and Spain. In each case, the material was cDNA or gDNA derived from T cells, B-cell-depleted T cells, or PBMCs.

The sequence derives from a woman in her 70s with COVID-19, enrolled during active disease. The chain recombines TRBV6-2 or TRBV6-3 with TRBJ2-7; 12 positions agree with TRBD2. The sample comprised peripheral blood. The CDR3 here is CASSSLKRTSGAYEQYF. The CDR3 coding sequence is TGTGCCAGCAGTTCTCTAAAACGGACTAGCGGGGCCTACGAGCAGTACTTC.